This TCR beta chain came from a study of a mutant IDH1 vaccine in newly diagnosed glioma. Study in general: Treated patients showed a male proportion of about 62%, a female proportion of around 40%, and a mean age of around 40 years. Patients got radiotherapy, temozolomide, or both beforehand, and most got both.

Remarks on this clone: The antigen remains undetermined.

Some clones are missing from TCRdb's copy, which holds only in-frame ones; the method was immunoSEQ multiplex PCR. The sample has about 56,000 clones; about 90% are singletons. This sample's time point: week 23, last vaccination. Doses consisted of 300 ug of mutant IDH1 20-mer peptide each, paired with topical imiquimod. Regarding the study as a whole: In about 93% of patients, immune responses induced by the vaccine occurred.

V lost 2 bases and J 4 bases, leaving 15 bases between the germline ends. Germline-derived CDR1 and CDR2 are MNHNY and SVGAGI (reference sequence). CDR3 length: 16 amino acids. This receptor was obtained from a man aged 40-50 years with glioma. The sample was PBMCs, taken from a glioma patient whose treatment included an IDH1 peptide vaccine. This chain links TRBV6-6 with TRBJ1-3; possibly TRBD1 for D (5 bases). The DNA for the CDR3 is TGTGCCAGCAGTTACCTTGAGGGCAGGGTAGGAAACACCATATATTTT. This codes for CASSYLEGRVGNTIYF.